This TCR beta chain was sequenced in a study of CD8 T cells in Susac syndrome. Reverse transcription of about 0.45 to 1 ug RNA was carried out with random hexamers. By means of immunoSEQ multiplex PCR, TCR beta CDR3 spanning 54 Vbeta and 13 Jbeta underwent amplification. TCRdb called the immunoSEQ multiplex PCR reads again in MiXCR, with one record for every CDR3 protein. The profile shows 150,000 to 200,000 distinct CDR3 sequences, about 94% of them singletons. The CDR3 covers 12 residues. Germline CDR1 is SNHLY and CDR2 is FYNNEI. Between the trimmed V and J ends, which lost 6 bases and 13 bases, there was a span of 18 bases. The TEMRA cells underwent FACS enrichment, while the CD8+ and CD4+ T cells underwent negative isolation.

The chain recombines TRBV2 with TRBJ1-1; D is undetermined. The material sequenced was CD4+ T cells from PBMCs. The sequence was obtained from a human donor in good health. The CDR3: CASRGPAENCFF. The DNA for the CDR3 is TGTGCCAGCAGAGGCCCCGCGGAGAATTGTTTCTTT.